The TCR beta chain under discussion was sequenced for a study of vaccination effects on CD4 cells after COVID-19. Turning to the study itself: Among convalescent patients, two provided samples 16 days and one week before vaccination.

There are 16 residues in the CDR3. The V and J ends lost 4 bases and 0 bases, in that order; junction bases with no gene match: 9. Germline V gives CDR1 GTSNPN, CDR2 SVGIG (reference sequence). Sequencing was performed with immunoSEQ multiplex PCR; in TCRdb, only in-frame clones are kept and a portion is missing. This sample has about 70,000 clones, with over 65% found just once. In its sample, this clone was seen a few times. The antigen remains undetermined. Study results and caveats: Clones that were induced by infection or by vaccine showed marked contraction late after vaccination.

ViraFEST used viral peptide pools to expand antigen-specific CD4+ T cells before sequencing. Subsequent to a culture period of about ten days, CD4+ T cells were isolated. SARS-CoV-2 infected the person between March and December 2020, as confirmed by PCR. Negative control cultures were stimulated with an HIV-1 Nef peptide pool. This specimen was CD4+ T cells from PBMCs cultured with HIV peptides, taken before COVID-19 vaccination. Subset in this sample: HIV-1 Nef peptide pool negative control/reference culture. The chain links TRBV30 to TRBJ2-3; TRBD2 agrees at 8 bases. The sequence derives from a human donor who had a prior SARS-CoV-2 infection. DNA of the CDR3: TGTGCCTGGACGGGCCGGGGGGGACCTAGCACAGATACGCAGTATTTT. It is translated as CAWTGRGGPSTDTQYF.